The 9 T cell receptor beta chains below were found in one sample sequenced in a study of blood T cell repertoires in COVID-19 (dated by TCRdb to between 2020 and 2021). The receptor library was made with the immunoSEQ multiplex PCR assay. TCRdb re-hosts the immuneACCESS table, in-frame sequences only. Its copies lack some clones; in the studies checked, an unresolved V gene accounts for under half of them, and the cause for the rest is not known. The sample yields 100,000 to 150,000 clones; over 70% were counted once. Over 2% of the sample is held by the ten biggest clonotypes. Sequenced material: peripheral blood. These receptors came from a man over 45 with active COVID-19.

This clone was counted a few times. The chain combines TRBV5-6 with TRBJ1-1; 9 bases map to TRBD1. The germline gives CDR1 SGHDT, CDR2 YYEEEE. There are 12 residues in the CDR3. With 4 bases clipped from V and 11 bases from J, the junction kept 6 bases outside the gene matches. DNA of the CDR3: TGTGCCAGCAGCCTCCGGGACAGGGTGGCTTTCTTT. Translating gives CASSLRDRVAFF.

The CDR3 is CASSEQGRDTEAFF. In nucleotides, the CDR3 is TGTGCCAGCAGTGAACAGGGGCGGGACACTGAAGCTTTCTTT. This chain joins TRBV25-1 and TRBJ1-1, with D perhaps TRBD1 (6 bases). The CDR3 is made up of 14 amino acids. V was clipped by 2 bases and J by 3 bases, with 10 bases between them. Germline CDR1 MGHDK, CDR2 SYGVNS.

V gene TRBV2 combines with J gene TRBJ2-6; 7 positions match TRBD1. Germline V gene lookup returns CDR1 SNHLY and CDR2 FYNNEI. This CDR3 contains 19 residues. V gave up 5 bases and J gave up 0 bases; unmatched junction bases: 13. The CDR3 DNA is TGTGCCAGCAGTAGACGTTGGACAGGCCTAAGCTCTGGGGCCAACGTCCTGACTTTC. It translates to CASSRRWTGLSSGANVLTF.

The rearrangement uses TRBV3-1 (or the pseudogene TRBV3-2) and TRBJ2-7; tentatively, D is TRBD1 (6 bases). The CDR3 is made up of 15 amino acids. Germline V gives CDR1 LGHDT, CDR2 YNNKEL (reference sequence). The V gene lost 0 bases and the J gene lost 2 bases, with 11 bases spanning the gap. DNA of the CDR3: TGTGCCAGCAGCCAAGAGGGACACCCAACCTACGAGCAGTACTTC. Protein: CASSQEGHPTYEQYF.

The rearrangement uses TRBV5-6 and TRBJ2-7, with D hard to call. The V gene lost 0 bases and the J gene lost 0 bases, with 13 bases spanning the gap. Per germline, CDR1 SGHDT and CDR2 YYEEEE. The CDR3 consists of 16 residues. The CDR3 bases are TGTGCCAGCAGCTTGGTCGATATTGCCAGCTCCTACGAGCAGTACTTC. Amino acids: CASSLVDIASSYEQYF.

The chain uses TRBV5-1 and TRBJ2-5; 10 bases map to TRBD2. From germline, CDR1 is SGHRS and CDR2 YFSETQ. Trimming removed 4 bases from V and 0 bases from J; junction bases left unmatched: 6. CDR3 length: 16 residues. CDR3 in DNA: TGCGCCAGCAGCCAGGCCCTAGCGGGGGACCAAGAGACCCAGTACTTC. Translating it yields CASSQALAGDQETQYF.

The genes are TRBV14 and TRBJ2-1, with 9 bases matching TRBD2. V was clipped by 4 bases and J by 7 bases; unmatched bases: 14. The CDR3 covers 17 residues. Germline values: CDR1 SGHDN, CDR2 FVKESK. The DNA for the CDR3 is TGTGCCAGCAGCCCTACCAACCTAGCGGGGTGGGGGAATGAGCAGTTCTTC. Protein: CASSPTNLAGWGNEQFF. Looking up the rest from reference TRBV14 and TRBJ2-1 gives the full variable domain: EAGVTQFPSHSVIEKGQTVTLRCDPISGHDNLYWYRRVMGKEIKFLLHFVKESKQDESGMPNNRFLAERTGGTYSTLKVQPAELEDSGVYFCASSPTNLAGWGNEQFFGPGTRLTVL.

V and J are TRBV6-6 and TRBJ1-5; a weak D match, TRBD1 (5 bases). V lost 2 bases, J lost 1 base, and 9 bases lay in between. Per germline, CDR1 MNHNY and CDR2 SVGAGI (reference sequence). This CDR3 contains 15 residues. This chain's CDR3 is CASSYLGGSNQPQHF. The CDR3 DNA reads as TGTGCCAGCAGTTACCTCGGGGGAAGCAATCAGCCCCAGCATTTT.

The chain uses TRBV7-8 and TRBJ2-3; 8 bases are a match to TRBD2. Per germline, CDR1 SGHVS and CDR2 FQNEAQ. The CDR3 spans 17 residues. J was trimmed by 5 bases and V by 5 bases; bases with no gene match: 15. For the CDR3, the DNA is TGTGCCAGCAGCCCTCAGACGGGCGGGGGGCAGGGAGATACGCAGTATTTT. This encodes CASSPQTGGGQGDTQYF.